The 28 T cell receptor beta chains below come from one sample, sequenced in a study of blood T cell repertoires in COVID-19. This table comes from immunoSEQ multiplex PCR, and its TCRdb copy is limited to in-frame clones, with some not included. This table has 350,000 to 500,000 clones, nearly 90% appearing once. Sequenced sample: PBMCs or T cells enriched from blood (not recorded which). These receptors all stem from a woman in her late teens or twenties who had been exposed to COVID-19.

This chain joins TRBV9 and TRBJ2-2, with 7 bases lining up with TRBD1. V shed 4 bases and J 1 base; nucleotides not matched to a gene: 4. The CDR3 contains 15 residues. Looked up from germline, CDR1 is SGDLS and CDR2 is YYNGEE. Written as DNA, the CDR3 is TGTGCCAGCAGCCCACGGACAGGGAACACCGGGGAGCTGTTTTTT. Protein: CASSPRTGNTGELFF.

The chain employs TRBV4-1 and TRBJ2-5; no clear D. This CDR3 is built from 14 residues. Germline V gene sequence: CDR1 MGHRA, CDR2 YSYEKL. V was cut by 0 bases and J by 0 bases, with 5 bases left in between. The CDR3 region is CASSQDRDQETQYF. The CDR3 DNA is TGCGCCAGCAGCCAAGACCGTGACCAAGAGACCCAGTACTTC.

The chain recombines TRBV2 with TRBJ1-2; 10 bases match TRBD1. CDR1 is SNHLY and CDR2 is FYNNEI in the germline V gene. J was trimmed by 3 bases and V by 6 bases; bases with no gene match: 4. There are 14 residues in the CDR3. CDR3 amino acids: CASSVTGGDYGYTF. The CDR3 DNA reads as TGTGCCAGCAGCGTGACAGGGGGCGACTATGGCTACACCTTC.

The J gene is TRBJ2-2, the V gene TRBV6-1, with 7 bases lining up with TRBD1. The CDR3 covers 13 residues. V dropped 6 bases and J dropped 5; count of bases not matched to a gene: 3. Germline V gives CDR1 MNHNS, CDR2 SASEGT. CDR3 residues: CASRIQGTGELFF. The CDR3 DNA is TGTGCCAGCAGAATACAGGGGACCGGGGAGCTGTTTTTT.

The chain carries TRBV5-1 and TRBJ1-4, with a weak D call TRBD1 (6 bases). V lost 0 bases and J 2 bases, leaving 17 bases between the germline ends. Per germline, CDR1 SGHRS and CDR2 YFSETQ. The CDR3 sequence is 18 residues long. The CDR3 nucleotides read TGCGCCAGCAGCTTGGTTTTTCAGGGGAGAAGCACTAATGAAAAACTGTTTTTT. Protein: CASSLVFQGRSTNEKLFF.

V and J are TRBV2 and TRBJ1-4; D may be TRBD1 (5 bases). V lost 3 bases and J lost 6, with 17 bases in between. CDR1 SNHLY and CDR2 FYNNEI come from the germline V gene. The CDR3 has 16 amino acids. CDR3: CASSDLLGGEYEKLFF. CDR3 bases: TGTGCCAGCAGTGACCTTCTGGGGGGGGAATATGAAAAACTGTTTTTT. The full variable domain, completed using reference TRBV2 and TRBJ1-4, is EPEVTQTPSHQVTQMGQEVILRCVPISNHLYFYWYRQILGQKVEFLVSFYNNEISEKSEIFDDQFSVERPDGSNFTLKIRSTKLEDSAMYFCASSDLLGGEYEKLFFGSGTQLSVL.

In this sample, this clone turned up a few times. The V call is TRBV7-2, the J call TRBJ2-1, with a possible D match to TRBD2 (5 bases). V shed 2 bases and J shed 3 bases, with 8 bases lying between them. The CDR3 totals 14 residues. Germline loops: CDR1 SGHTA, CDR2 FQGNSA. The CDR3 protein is CASSLSRDYNEQFF. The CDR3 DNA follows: TGTGCCAGCAGCTTAAGTCGGGACTACAATGAGCAGTTCTTC.

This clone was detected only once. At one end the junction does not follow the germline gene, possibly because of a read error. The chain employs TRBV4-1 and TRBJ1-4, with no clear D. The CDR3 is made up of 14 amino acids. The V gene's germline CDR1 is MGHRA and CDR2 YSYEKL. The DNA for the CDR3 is TGCGCCAGCAGGCAAGAGGAGAATAATGAAAAACTGTTTTTT. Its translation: CASRQEENNEKLFF.

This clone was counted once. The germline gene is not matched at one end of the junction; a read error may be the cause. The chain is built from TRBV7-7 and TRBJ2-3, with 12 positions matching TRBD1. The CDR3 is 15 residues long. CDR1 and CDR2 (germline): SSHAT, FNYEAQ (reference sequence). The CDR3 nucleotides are TGTGCTAGCAGCTTAGGGGACAGGGGGCCGGGCACGCAGTATTTT. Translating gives CASSLGDRGPGTQYF.

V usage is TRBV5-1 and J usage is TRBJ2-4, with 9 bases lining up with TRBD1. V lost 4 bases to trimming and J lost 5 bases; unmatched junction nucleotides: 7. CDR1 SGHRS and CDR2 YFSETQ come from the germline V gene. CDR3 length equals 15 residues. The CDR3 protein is CASSIGQGSQNIQYF. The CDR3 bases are TGCGCCAGCAGCATAGGACAGGGGTCCCAAAACATTCAGTACTTC. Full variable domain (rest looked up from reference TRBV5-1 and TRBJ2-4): KAGVTQTPRYLIKTRGQQVTLSCSPISGHRSVSWYQQTPGQGLQFLFEYFSETQRNKGNFPGRFSGRQFSNSRSEMNVSTLELGDSALYLCASSIGQGSQNIQYFGAGTRLSVL.

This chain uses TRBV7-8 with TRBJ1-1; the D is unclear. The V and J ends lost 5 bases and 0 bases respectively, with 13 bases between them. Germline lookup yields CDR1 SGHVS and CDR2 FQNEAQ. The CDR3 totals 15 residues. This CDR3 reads CASSQLTSMNTEAFF. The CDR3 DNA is TGTGCCAGCAGCCAGTTAACCAGTATGAACACTGAAGCTTTCTTT.

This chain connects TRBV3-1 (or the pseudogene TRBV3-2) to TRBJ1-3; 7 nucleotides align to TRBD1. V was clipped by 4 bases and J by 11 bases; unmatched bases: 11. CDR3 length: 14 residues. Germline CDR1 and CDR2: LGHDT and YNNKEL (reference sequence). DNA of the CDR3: TGTGCCAGCAGCCCTCCCGTTGACAGGGTAGCCATATATTTT. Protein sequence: CASSPPVDRVAIYF.

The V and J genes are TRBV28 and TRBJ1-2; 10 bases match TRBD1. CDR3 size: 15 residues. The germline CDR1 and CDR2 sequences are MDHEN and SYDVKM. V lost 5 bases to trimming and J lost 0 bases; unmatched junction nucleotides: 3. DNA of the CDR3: TGTGCCAGCAGTCTGACAGGGGGCCCTAACTATGGCTACACCTTC. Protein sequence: CASSLTGGPNYGYTF.

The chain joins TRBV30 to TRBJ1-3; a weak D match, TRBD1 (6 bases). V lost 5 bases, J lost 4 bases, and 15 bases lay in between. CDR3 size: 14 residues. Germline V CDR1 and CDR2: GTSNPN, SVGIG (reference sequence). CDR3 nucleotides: TGTGCCTGGGGGGGGGCAGGGGCAGGAAACACCATATATTTT. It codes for CAWGGAGAGNTIYF.

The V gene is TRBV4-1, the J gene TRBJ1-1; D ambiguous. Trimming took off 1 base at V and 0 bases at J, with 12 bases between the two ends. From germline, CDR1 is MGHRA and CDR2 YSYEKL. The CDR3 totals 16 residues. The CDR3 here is CASSQAKAVMNTEAFF. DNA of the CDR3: TGCGCCAGCAGCCAAGCCAAGGCGGTTATGAACACTGAAGCTTTCTTT.

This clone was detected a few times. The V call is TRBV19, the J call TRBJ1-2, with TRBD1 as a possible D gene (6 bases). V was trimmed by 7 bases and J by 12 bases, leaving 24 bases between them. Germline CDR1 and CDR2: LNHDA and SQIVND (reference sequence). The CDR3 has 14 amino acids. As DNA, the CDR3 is TGTGCCAGTAATTTTCGTGCGGGGGCATATCCCGACACCTTC. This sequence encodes CASNFRAGAYPDTF.

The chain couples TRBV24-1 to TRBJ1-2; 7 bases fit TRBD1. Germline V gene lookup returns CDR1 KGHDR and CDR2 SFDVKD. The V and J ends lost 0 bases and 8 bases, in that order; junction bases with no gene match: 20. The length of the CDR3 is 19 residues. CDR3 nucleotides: TGTGCCACCAGTGATTTGTCAAGTTCCACCATCGGCGCAGGGGGAGGCTACACCTTC. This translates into CATSDLSSSTIGAGGGYTF.

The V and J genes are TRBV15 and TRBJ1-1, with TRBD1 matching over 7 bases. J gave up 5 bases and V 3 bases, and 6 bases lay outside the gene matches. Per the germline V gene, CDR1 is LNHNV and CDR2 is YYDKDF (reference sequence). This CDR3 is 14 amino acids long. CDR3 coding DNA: TGTGCCACCAGCAGGAAGGGGGCAGGTACTGAAGCTTTCTTT. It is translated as CATSRKGAGTEAFF.

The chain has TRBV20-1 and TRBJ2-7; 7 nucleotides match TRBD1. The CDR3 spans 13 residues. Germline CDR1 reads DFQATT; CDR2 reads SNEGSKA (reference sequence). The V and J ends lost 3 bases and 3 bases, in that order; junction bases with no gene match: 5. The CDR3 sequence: CSASEHRGYEQYF. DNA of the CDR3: TGCAGTGCTAGTGAACACAGGGGCTACGAGCAGTACTTC.

CDR3 DNA: TGTGCCAGCAGTTACAGGGAGTTGCAAGAGACCCAGTACTTC. Its translation is CASSYRELQETQYF. The chain uses TRBV6-5 and TRBJ2-5, with D perhaps TRBD2 (5 bases). The CDR3 runs 14 residues. From germline, CDR1 is MNHEY and CDR2 SVGAGI. The V gene lost 2 bases and the J gene lost 2 bases, with 9 bases spanning the gap.

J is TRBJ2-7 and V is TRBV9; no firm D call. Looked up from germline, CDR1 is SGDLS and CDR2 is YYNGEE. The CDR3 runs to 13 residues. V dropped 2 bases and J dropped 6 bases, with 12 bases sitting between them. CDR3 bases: TGTGCCAGCAGCGTCCGCGACATTAGCGAGCAGTACTTC. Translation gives CASSVRDISEQYF.

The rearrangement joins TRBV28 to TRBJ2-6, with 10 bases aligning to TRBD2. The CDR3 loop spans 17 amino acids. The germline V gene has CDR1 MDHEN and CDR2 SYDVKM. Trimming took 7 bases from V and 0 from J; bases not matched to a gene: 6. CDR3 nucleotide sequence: TGTGCCAGCAACCTAGCGGGGGTACTCTCTGGGGCCAACGTCCTGACTTTC. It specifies CASNLAGVLSGANVLTF. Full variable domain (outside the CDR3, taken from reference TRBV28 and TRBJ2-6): DVKVTQSSRYLVKRTGEKVFLECVQDMDHENMFWYRQDPGLGLRLIYFSYDVKMKEKGDIPEGYSVSREKKERFSLILESASTNQTSMYLCASNLAGVLSGANVLTFGAGSRLTVL.

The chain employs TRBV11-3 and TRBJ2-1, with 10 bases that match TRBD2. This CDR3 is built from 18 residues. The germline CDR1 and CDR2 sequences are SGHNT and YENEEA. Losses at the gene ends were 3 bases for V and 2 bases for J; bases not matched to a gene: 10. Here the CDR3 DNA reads TGTGCCAGCAGCTTCGAATCTAGCGGGAGTACCACCTACAATGAGCAGTTCTTC. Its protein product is CASSFESSGSTTYNEQFF.

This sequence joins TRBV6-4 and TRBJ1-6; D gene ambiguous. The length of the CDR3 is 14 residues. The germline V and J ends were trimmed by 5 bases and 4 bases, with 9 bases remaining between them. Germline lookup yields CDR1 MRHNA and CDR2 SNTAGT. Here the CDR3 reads CASSSQIYNSPLHF. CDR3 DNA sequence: TGTGCCAGCAGTTCACAGATTTATAATTCACCCCTCCACTTT.

The CDR3 region is CASSQGTTYEQYF. CDR3 in DNA: TGTGCCAGCAGCCAGGGGACTACCTACGAGCAGTACTTC. J is TRBJ2-7 and V is TRBV12-3 or TRBV12-4; maybe TRBD2 (7 bases). This CDR3 has 13 residues. V was pared by 6 bases and J by 2 bases, with 11 bases between.

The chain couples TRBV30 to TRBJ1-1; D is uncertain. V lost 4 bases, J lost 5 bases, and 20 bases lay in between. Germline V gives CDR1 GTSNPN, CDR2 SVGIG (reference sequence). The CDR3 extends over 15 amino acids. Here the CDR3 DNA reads TGTGCCTGGACCCCGGACGGTAGGCCGGGGACTGAAGCTTTCTTT. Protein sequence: CAWTPDGRPGTEAFF.

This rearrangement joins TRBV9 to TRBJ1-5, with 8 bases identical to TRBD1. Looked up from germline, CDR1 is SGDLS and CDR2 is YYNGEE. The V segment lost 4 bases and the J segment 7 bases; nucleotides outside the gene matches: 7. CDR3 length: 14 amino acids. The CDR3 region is CASSTGTGGQPQHF. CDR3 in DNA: TGTGCCAGCAGCACCGGGACAGGCGGACAGCCCCAGCATTTT. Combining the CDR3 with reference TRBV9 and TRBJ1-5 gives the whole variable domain DSGVTQTPKHLITATGQRVTLRCSPRSGDLSVYWYQQSLDQGLQFLIQYYNGEERAKGNILERFSAQQFPDLHSELNLSSLELGDSALYFCASSTGTGGQPQHFGDGTRLSIL.

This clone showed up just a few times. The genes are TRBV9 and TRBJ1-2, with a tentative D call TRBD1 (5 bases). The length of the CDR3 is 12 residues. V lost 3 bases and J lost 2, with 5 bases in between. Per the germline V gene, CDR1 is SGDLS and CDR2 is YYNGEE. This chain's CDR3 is CASSAGNYGYTF. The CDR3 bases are TGTGCCAGCAGCGCAGGGAACTATGGCTACACCTTC.